This T cell receptor (beta chain) was observed in a study of beta chain features in type 1 diabetes. Study-level findings and limits: Cells with high TCR expression could be over-represented by cDNA sequencing. Type 1 diabetes patients had moderately but significantly shorter TCRB CDR3s in all four CD4+ subsets. PCR could preferentially amplify shorter templates, alike in patients and controls.

Each of the sorted populations had a purity greater than 95%. CDR1 and CDR2 (germline): GTSNPN, SVGIG (reference sequence). The CDR3 has 12 residues. V was cut by 3 bases and J by 5 bases, with 10 bases left in between. As every portion of the isolated RNA was reverse transcribed, the sequencing read expressed TCRB transcripts. Sequencing was performed with immunoSEQ multiplex PCR; in TCRdb, only in-frame clones are kept and a portion is missing. The repertoire holds roughly 260,000 clones, with 20% as singletons. Details on this clone: No antigen is known for it.

The source is a woman in her forties with type 1 diabetes. Sequences were obtained from naive CD4+ T cells from blood. This chain joins TRBV30 and TRBJ2-5, with D unresolved. The CDR3 coding sequence is TGTGCCTGGAGCCCACCCGCGGAGACCCAGTACTTC. Encoded protein: CAWSPPAETQYF.